These 5 T cell receptor beta chains were all obtained from the same sample, sequenced in a study of blood T cell repertoires in COVID-19. Profiled with immunoSEQ multiplex PCR; TCRdb holds only in-frame clones, not every one. Of approximately 120,000 clones listed, 84% are singletons. Sequencing used peripheral blood. The receptor set was obtained from a woman between 45 and 65 years old with acute or convalescent COVID-19.

The genes are TRBV6-5 and TRBJ2-2; TRBD1 is a possible D gene (5 bases). Germline V CDR1 and CDR2: MNHEY, SVGAGI. V lost 7 bases and J 0 bases, leaving 9 bases between the germline ends. This CDR3 has 14 residues. DNA for the CDR3: TGTGCCAGCAAGGCGACAGCGAACACCGGGGAGCTGTTTTTT. It yields the protein CASKATANTGELFF.

The V call is TRBV5-6, the J call TRBJ1-1; weak D call: TRBD1 (5 bases). Germline V gene sequence: CDR1 SGHDT, CDR2 YYEEEE. The V end lost 3 bases, the J end lost 5 bases, and 17 bases lay between the germline ends. The CDR3 is 15 amino acids. CDR3 sequence: CASSSGVAGRTEAFF. The CDR3 DNA sequence: TGTGCCAGCAGCTCTGGGGTGGCAGGGAGGACTGAAGCTTTCTTT. Combining the CDR3 with reference TRBV5-6 and TRBJ1-1 gives the whole variable domain DAGVTQSPTHLIKTRGQQVTLRCSPKSGHDTVSWYQQALGQGPQFIFQYYEEEERQRGNFPDRFSGHQFPNYSSELNVNALLLGDSALYLCASSSGVAGRTEAFFGQGTRLTVV.

The CDR3 DNA sequence: TGTGCCAGCCCGGGGAACACTGAAGCTTTCTTT. This sequence encodes CASPGNTEAFF. This rearrangement joins TRBV6-5 to TRBJ1-1; D is uncertain. Germline V gene data show CDR1 as MNHEY and CDR2 as SVGAGI. This CDR3 has 11 amino acids. V lost 8 bases and J 1 base, leaving 5 bases between the germline ends.

This sequence joins TRBV18 and TRBJ1-6; TRBD1 aligns across 7 bases. V trimming: 2 bases; J trimming: 8 bases; junction bases outside the gene matches: 15. Per the germline V gene, CDR1 is KGHSH and CDR2 is LQKENI. This CDR3 has 18 amino acids. As DNA, the CDR3 is TGTGCCAGCTCACCAGCCCCCGGGACAGTCCGTGGGGATTCACCCCTCCACTTT. This codes for CASSPAPGTVRGDSPLHF.

The CDR3 bases are TGTGCCAGCAGCAATTTCCAGGGCGACGAGCAGTACTTC. It codes for CASSNFQGDEQYF. The genes are TRBV21-1 and TRBJ2-7; TRBD1 reflects the table's D call only, with no check against the DNA. TRBV21-1 is termed a pseudogene. The CDR3 runs 13 residues.